A single TCR beta chain is shown here with its context. As yet, its antigen is unknown. The germline gives CDR1 SEHNR, CDR2 FQNEAQ (reference sequence). V was cut by 3 bases and J by 1 base, with 15 bases left in between. The CDR3 spans 16 residues. Samples came from axillary lymph nodes draining the breast cancer. Each CDR3 protein gets one entry after TCRdb re-called the multiplex PCR reads with MiXCR. This table has about 220,000 distinct CDR3 sequences, under 40% appearing once. This sample was taken from a study of breast tumors, draining lymph nodes, adjacent tissues. Notes on the study in general: Tumors had less TCR diversity than lymph nodes, more than nontumor tissue. Luminal-like breast cancer showed significantly greater tumor-nontumor repertoire similarity than basal-like breast cancer did. Findings are consistent with lymph node origin and intratumoral expansion of most tumor T cells.

Sequenced material: axillary lymph node tissue. V usage is TRBV7-9 and J usage is TRBJ2-5; TRBD2 is a possible D gene (7 bases). This clonotype was obtained from a female donor with breast cancer. Some clones in this sample may be carry-over from other donors' samples. CDR3 DNA sequence: TGTGCCAGCAGCTTCCGAGCCGGGGGGCGCCAAGAGACCCAGTACTTC. Its translation is CASSFRAGGRQETQYF.